This entry lists 32 T cell receptor beta chains sequenced from one sample in a study of blood T cell repertoires in COVID-19. Generated by immunoSEQ multiplex PCR, the TCRdb table keeps only in-frame clones and is missing some. Of 150,000 to 200,000 clones in the sample, 79% were seen once. Sequencing was performed on peripheral blood. The source is a man aged 60 to 75 with active or convalescent COVID-19.

Concerning this clone itself: This CDR3 is also generated by other DNA sequences in the sample. This chain joins TRBV28 and TRBJ2-7; D gene unclear. The CDR3 is made up of 12 amino acids. Deletions cut 2 bases from V and 2 bases from J, with 4 bases between. Per the germline V gene, CDR1 is MDHEN and CDR2 is SYDVKM. CDR3 sequence: CASSLTPYEQYF. CDR3 sequence (DNA): TGTGCCAGCAGTTTAACTCCCTACGAGCAGTACTTC.

V gene TRBV5-4 combines with J gene TRBJ1-5, with 7 bases that match TRBD1. The trim removed 4 bases at V and 1 base at J, leaving 2 bases unmatched. The V gene's germline CDR1 is SGHNT and CDR2 YYREEE (reference sequence). The CDR3 totals 14 residues. The CDR3 loop reads CASSTTGSNQPQHF. CDR3 DNA sequence: TGTGCCAGCAGCACGACAGGGAGCAATCAGCCCCAGCATTTT. The whole variable domain, filled in from reference TRBV5-4 and TRBJ1-5, reads ETGVTQSPTHLIKTRGQQVTLRCSSQSGHNTVSWYQQALGQGPQFIFQYYREEENGRGNFPPRFSGLQFPNYSSELNVNALELDDSALYLCASSTTGSNQPQHFGDGTRLSIL.

Comments on this clone: Mismatch with germline at one junction end may stem from a read error. V is TRBV13 and J is TRBJ2-2; D is possibly TRBD1 (6 bases). CDR3 size: 14 residues. Germline CDR1 is PRHDT and CDR2 is FYEKMQ (reference sequence). CDR3: CASSLGVSPGHPFF. Here the CDR3 DNA reads TGTGCCAGCAGTTTAGGGGTTTCACCGGGACATCCGTTTTTT.

This clone was seen once. This chain uses TRBV28 with TRBJ2-7; 8 positions match TRBD2. V gave up 6 bases and J gave up 0 bases; unmatched junction bases: 7. Germline V gene lookup returns CDR1 MDHEN and CDR2 SYDVKM. The CDR3 spans 15 residues. As DNA, the CDR3 is TGTGCCAGCAGCGTTACTAGCGGCAACTCCTACGAGCAGTACTTC. Residues: CASSVTSGNSYEQYF.

The chain combines TRBV18 with TRBJ2-2; a weak D match, TRBD1 (5 bases). The V end was cut by 0 bases, the J end by 1 base, with 12 bases between. The CDR3 has 17 amino acids. Per the germline V gene, CDR1 is KGHSH and CDR2 is LQKENI. Here the CDR3 DNA reads TGTGCCAGCTCACCACCGTGGGCAGGGATGAACACCGGGGAGCTGTTTTTT. Protein: CASSPPWAGMNTGELFF.

The genes are TRBV5-1 and TRBJ2-7, with D perhaps TRBD2 (6 bases). The CDR3 has 14 residues. V was trimmed by 1 base and J by 1 base, leaving 9 bases between them. Germline assignment: CDR1 SGHRS and CDR2 YFSETQ. CDR3 sequence (DNA): TGCGCCAGCAGCTTGAGCGGGCAGTCCTACGAGCAGTACTTC. Protein: CASSLSGQSYEQYF.

This sequence joins TRBV30 and TRBJ2-7, with D unresolved. V was cut by 3 bases and J by 5 bases, with 11 bases left in between. Looked up from germline, CDR1 is GTSNPN and CDR2 is SVGIG (reference sequence). CDR3 length: 12 amino acids. In DNA form, the CDR3 reads TGTGCCTGGAGCAAATCTAGAGACGAGCAGTACTTC. It specifies CAWSKSRDEQYF.

This clone has only a few counts. The genes are TRBV28 and TRBJ1-1; D is undetermined. Per germline, CDR1 MDHEN and CDR2 SYDVKM. V lost 3 bases and J 1 base, leaving 18 bases between the germline ends. The CDR3 extends over 17 amino acids. CDR3 in DNA: TGTGCCAGCAGTTTCCCCCGGGTTATCGGGGAGAACACTGAAGCTTTCTTT. Translated, it gives CASSFPRVIGENTEAFF. Together with reference TRBV28 and TRBJ1-1, the CDR3 gives the full variable domain: DVKVTQSSRYLVKRTGEKVFLECVQDMDHENMFWYRQDPGLGLRLIYFSYDVKMKEKGDIPEGYSVSREKKERFSLILESASTNQTSMYLCASSFPRVIGENTEAFFGQGTRLTVV.

V gene TRBV19 combines with J gene TRBJ1-4; possible D gene TRBD1, 6 bases. V was clipped by 11 bases and J by 8 bases, with 15 bases between them. Germline CDR1 LNHDA, CDR2 SQIVND (reference sequence). CDR3 length: 12 residues. The DNA of the CDR3 is TGTGCCGCGGGGGCCTTGAGCGAAAAACTGTTTTTT. Translated, it gives CAAGALSEKLFF.

The V gene is TRBV7-2, the J gene TRBJ2-5; 11 bases map to TRBD2. This CDR3 has 15 residues. Germline assignment: CDR1 SGHTA and CDR2 FQGNSA. V was pared by 1 base and J by 5 bases, with 3 bases of the junction left unmatched. CDR3 protein: CASSLGLAGTETQYF. DNA of the CDR3: TGTGCCAGCAGCTTAGGACTAGCGGGAACGGAGACCCAGTACTTC.

This clone was counted only a few times. The chain joins TRBV9 to TRBJ2-7; D possibly corresponds to TRBD1 (6 bases). This CDR3 comprises 14 residues. Germline lookup yields CDR1 SGDLS and CDR2 YYNGEE. V lost 4 bases and J lost 3, with 14 bases in between. Here the CDR3 DNA reads TGTGCCAGCAGCCCCCGTACAGGGAACTACGAGCAGTACTTC. Translated: CASSPRTGNYEQYF.

The CDR3, as DNA: TGTGCCAGTAGTAGGGACACCTCCCAAGAGACCCAGTACTTC. Its translation: CASSRDTSQETQYF. V is TRBV19 and J is TRBJ2-5; maybe TRBD1 (6 bases). CDR1 and CDR2 (germline): LNHDA, SQIVND (reference sequence). V was pared by 4 bases and J by 1 base, with 10 bases between. The CDR3 totals 14 residues.

This clone has only one observation. The V and J genes are TRBV7-8 and TRBJ2-5; 7 bases are shared with TRBD1. V was clipped by 7 bases and J by 5 bases; unmatched bases: 13. Germline CDR1 is SGHVS and CDR2 is FQNEAQ. CDR3 length: 15 residues. CDR3 amino acids: CASKRVRGRVETQYF. The CDR3 nucleotides are TGTGCCAGCAAGAGGGTGAGGGGGCGGGTTGAGACCCAGTACTTC.

The chain carries TRBV11-1 and TRBJ2-2, with TRBD2 identical over 8 bases. The CDR3 is 15 residues long. Germline CDR1 reads SGHAT; CDR2 reads FQDESV (reference sequence). Trimming took 2 bases from V and 4 from J; bases not matched to a gene: 3. The CDR3: CASSLSAGGTGELFF. In DNA form, the CDR3 reads TGTGCCAGCAGCTTATCCGCGGGAGGCACCGGGGAGCTGTTTTTT.

The chain carries TRBV6-2 or TRBV6-3 and TRBJ2-3, with 7 nucleotides matching TRBD2. The CDR3 extends over 14 amino acids. V trimming: 6 bases; J trimming: 2 bases; junction bases outside the gene matches: 5. Looked up from germline, CDR1 is MNHEY and CDR2 is SVGEGT. The CDR3 DNA follows: TGTGCCAGCAGCCTAAGCGGGGACACAGATACGCAGTATTTT. It codes for CASSLSGDTDTQYF.

This chain links TRBV30 with TRBJ2-7, with 10 bases aligning to TRBD2. This CDR3 spans 14 amino acids. Per the germline V gene, CDR1 is GTSNPN and CDR2 is SVGIG (reference sequence). V trimming: 3 bases; J trimming: 2 bases; junction bases outside the gene matches: 4. The CDR3 nucleotides read TGTGCCTGGAGGGGACTAGCGCAGCCCTACGAGCAGTACTTC. This encodes CAWRGLAQPYEQYF.

This chain uses TRBV19 with TRBJ1-2, with 9 bases lining up with TRBD1. The V gene's germline CDR1 is LNHDA and CDR2 SQIVND (reference sequence). J gave up 8 bases and V 4 bases, and 5 bases lay outside the gene matches. CDR3 length: 13 residues. This CDR3 reads CASSTATGGGYTF. CDR3 coding DNA: TGTGCCAGTAGTACCGCCACAGGGGGCGGCTACACCTTC.

This clone is a singleton in its sample. The chain recombines TRBV6-2 or TRBV6-3 with TRBJ2-7; maybe TRBD1 (6 bases). The length of the CDR3 is 14 residues. Between the trimmed V and J ends, which lost 6 bases and 2 bases, there was a span of 14 bases. The germline gives CDR1 MNHEY, CDR2 SVGEGT. The CDR3 region is CASSWGTPAYEQYF. As DNA, the CDR3 is TGTGCCAGCAGCTGGGGGACACCCGCCTACGAGCAGTACTTC.

The chain joins TRBV28 to TRBJ1-5; no reliable D call. V was shortened by 3 bases and J by 6 bases, with 12 bases between the two germline ends. The germline V gene has CDR1 MDHEN and CDR2 SYDVKM. This CDR3 spans 14 amino acids. CDR3 amino acids: CASSFRPRSQPQHF. CDR3 coding DNA: TGTGCCAGCAGTTTCCGACCCCGGAGTCAGCCCCAGCATTTT.

The chain has TRBV12-3 or TRBV12-4 and TRBJ1-4; 10 bases match TRBD1. The CDR3 spans 13 residues. J lost 10 bases, V lost 8 bases, and 7 bases had no gene match. The CDR3 DNA is TGTGCCAGCTGCCTGGACAGGGGGGGAAAACTGTTTTTT. Protein: CASCLDRGGKLFF.

This rearrangement joins TRBV21-1 to TRBJ1-2; no DNA check was done on the table's D call, TRBD1. TRBV21-1 is given as a pseudogene. The CDR3 sequence is 12 residues long. The CDR3 reads CASSTGVGRYTF. The DNA for the CDR3 is TGTGCCAGCAGTACAGGGGTTGGTCGCTACACCTTC.

This clone was observed a handful of times. The chain has TRBV29-1 and TRBJ2-7; 9 positions agree with TRBD2. V lost 7 bases and J lost 1; bases outside the gene matches: 5. This CDR3 is 13 amino acids long. The V gene's germline CDR1 is SQVTM and CDR2 ANQGSEA. The CDR3 loop reads CSARLAESYEQYF. The CDR3, as DNA: TGCAGCGCAAGACTAGCGGAGTCCTACGAGCAGTACTTC.

The chain links TRBV5-1 to TRBJ1-6, with D unclear. The V end was cut by 4 bases, the J end by 8 bases, with 7 bases between. Germline loops: CDR1 SGHRS, CDR2 YFSETQ. CDR3 length: 12 residues. The CDR3 sequence: CASSPYDSPLHF. For the CDR3, the DNA is TGCGCCAGCAGCCCCTACGATTCACCCCTCCACTTT. Based on the CDR3 plus reference TRBV5-1 and TRBJ1-6, the full variable domain is KAGVTQTPRYLIKTRGQQVTLSCSPISGHRSVSWYQQTPGQGLQFLFEYFSETQRNKGNFPGRFSGRQFSNSRSEMNVSTLELGDSALYLCASSPYDSPLHFGNGTRLTVT.

The chain recombines TRBV14 with TRBJ1-1, with D possibly matching TRBD1 (5 bases). CDR1 and CDR2 from the germline V gene are SGHDN and FVKESK. Trimming removed 0 bases at V and 0 bases at J, with 14 bases between. The CDR3 runs 17 residues. The CDR3 is CASSQEARGTLNTEAFF. The CDR3 coding sequence is TGTGCCAGCAGCCAAGAGGCAAGGGGCACTTTGAACACTGAAGCTTTCTTT.

In DNA, the CDR3 is TGTGCCTGGAGTGTCGGGCGGGCCGGGGAGCTGTTTTTT. Its protein is CAWSVGRAGELFF. The chain carries TRBV30 and TRBJ2-2; tentative D call: TRBD2 (5 bases). V was clipped by 0 bases and J by 6 bases, with 8 bases between them. Germline-derived CDR1 and CDR2 are GTSNPN and SVGIG (reference sequence). The CDR3 extends over 13 amino acids.

The CDR3 nucleotides read TGTGCCAGCAGTGAAAGGCCAGACAGAACCGAAAGGAGCTCCTACGAGCAGTACTTC. Translated: CASSERPDRTERSSYEQYF. The chain joins TRBV2 to TRBJ2-7; D is perhaps TRBD1 (5 bases). This CDR3 spans 19 amino acids. Trimming left V 2 bases short and J 0 bases short, with 23 bases between. Germline CDR1 and CDR2: SNHLY and FYNNEI. The variable domain in full, with the rest retrieved from reference TRBV2 and TRBJ2-7, is EPEVTQTPSHQVTQMGQEVILRCVPISNHLYFYWYRQILGQKVEFLVSFYNNEISEKSEIFDDQFSVERPDGSNFTLKIRSTKLEDSAMYFCASSERPDRTERSSYEQYFGPGTRLTVT.

The rearrangement uses TRBV9 and TRBJ1-4, with D unclear. CDR3 length equals 15 residues. CDR1 SGDLS and CDR2 YYNGEE come from the germline V gene. Trimming left V 0 bases short and J 4 bases short, with 10 bases between. CDR3 nucleotide sequence: TGTGCCAGCAGCGTAGTCGGCGGACTTAATGAAAAACTGTTTTTT. Its translation: CASSVVGGLNEKLFF.

This clone was observed a few times. This rearrangement joins TRBV27 to TRBJ2-7, with D possibly matching TRBD1 (6 bases). The germline V gene encodes CDR1 MNHEY and CDR2 SMNVEV (reference sequence). This CDR3 is 13 amino acids long. The germline V and J ends were trimmed by 5 bases and 2 bases, with 10 bases remaining between them. The CDR3 here is CASSLRGAYEQYF. The CDR3 DNA reads TGTGCCAGCAGTCTCAGGGGAGCCTACGAGCAGTACTTC.

V gene TRBV5-3 combines with J gene TRBJ2-7; TRBD1 might be the D (5 bases). TRBV5-3 is placed among ORFs of uncertain function. Trimming removed 4 bases from V and 6 bases from J, with 14 bases in between. This CDR3 comprises 13 residues. The CDR3 sequence is CARSLRLDSEQYF. CDR3 DNA sequence: TGTGCCAGAAGCCTGAGGCTTGACAGCGAGCAGTACTTC.

The chain couples TRBV4-2 to TRBJ2-5; possible D gene TRBD2, 6 bases. CDR1 LGHNA and CDR2 YNFKEQ come from the germline V gene. The CDR3 runs to 15 residues. With 0 bases removed from V and 5 bases from J, the gap between germline ends came to 13 bases. CDR3: CASSQDGGAGETQYF. Here the CDR3 DNA reads TGTGCCAGCAGCCAAGATGGCGGGGCGGGGGAGACCCAGTACTTC.

This chain joins TRBV15 and TRBJ2-5; a weak D match, TRBD2 (6 bases). Germline V gives CDR1 LNHNV, CDR2 YYDKDF (reference sequence). The CDR3 has 14 residues. The V end was cut by 1 base, the J end by 2 bases, with 8 bases between. The CDR3 coding sequence is TGTGCCACCAGCAGAGTTGCGGGACAAGAGACCCAGTACTTC. It is translated as CATSRVAGQETQYF.

This chain joins TRBV5-6 and TRBJ2-5; 7 bases match TRBD2. Trimming cost V 0 bases and J 4 bases; bases outside gene matches: 9. CDR3 length: 16 amino acids. Germline V gene lookup returns CDR1 SGHDT and CDR2 YYEEEE. In nucleotides, the CDR3 is TGTGCCAGCAGCTTGGGTGGCGGGAGTATGGGAGAGACCCAGTACTTC. Its translation: CASSLGGGSMGETQYF.